This TCR beta chain was profiled in a study of CD8+CD57+ T cells in acquired aplastic anemia. Study background: DNA per sorted CD4+ or CD8+ sample ranged roughly 0.18 to 30 ug, averaging around 3 ug. Findings and caveats of the study: Patients and controls shared about 30 CD8+ CDR3 sequences, which appeared highly expressed in patients and within their immunodominant clones.

CD8+CD57+ cell expansion, shown by flow cytometry, had occurred in the patients selected for sequencing. Each patient had severe acquired aplastic anemia. There was no therapy given to any patient before the blood sampling took place. A remark on this clonotype: Antigen: not known.

Template material for TCR beta VDJ and CDR3 profiling consisted of genomic DNA. TCRdb re-analysed the reads in MiXCR, keeping a single row per CDR3 protein. This table holds around 430,000 distinct CDR3 sequences, approximately 33% found once. The sample consisted of sorted CD4+, CD8+, or CD8+CD57+ T cells (not recorded which) from PBMCs. The sequence was collected from a human donor with aplastic anemia.

CDR3 sequence: CASSPRTRNNEQFF. CDR3 in DNA: TGTGCCAGCAGCCCAAGGACGCGGAACAATGAGCAGTTCTTC. The V call is TRBV11-3, the J call TRBJ2-1; no firm D call. Germline lookup yields CDR1 SGHNT and CDR2 YENEEA. There are 14 residues in the CDR3. V was trimmed by 5 bases and J by 5 bases, leaving 13 bases between them.